This is a list of T cell receptor beta chains from one sample in a study of PD-1 blockade in classical Hodgkin lymphoma. Assay used: immunoSEQ multiplex PCR; TCRdb lists only in-frame clones, some missing. The sample contains some 6,800 clones, 70% to 80% of which appear only once. The sequenced sample was peripheral blood mononuclear cells (PBMCs), obtained at baseline. The source is a human donor with classical Hodgkin lymphoma. Each CDR3 is given with its conserved first and last residue. D genes are given only for firm matches. Rows may omit the clone size; those that give it use once, few, many or a size class.

D | J | V | size | CDR3 | DNA
TRBD1 | TRBJ2-3 | TRBV7-2 | . | CASSRQGSTDTQYF | TGTGCCAGCAGCCGACAGGGGAGCACAGATACGCAGTATTTT
TRBD2 | TRBJ2-1 | TRBV11-2 | . | CASRPAGTYNEQFF | TGTGCCAGCAGACCAGCGGGGACCTACAATGAGCAGTTCTTC
TRBD1 | TRBJ2-5 | TRBV5-1 | . | CASRPDRVETQYF | TGCGCCAGCAGACCGGACAGGGTCGAGACCCAGTACTTC
TRBD2 | TRBJ2-1 | TRBV2 | few | CASSESGDYNEQFF | TGTGCCAGCAGTGAGAGCGGGGATTACAATGAGCAGTTCTTC
. | TRBJ2-2 | TRBV6-6 | . | CASSYPETTGELFF | TGTGCCAGCAGTTACCCCGAAACCACCGGGGAGCTGTTTTTT
. | TRBJ2-1 | TRBV11-3 | few | CASSSIYNEQFF | TGTGCCAGCAGCTCCATCTACAATGAGCAGTTCTTC
TRBD1 | TRBJ1-1 | TRBV19 | . | CASATGANTEAFF | TGTGCCAGTGCTACAGGGGCTAACACTGAAGCTTTCTTT
. | TRBJ2-2 | TRBV9 | . | CASSHFRRARGELFF | TGTGCCAGCAGCCACTTCAGGAGGGCCCGAGGGGAGCTGTTTTTT
TRBD1 | TRBJ1-2 | TRBV2 | . | CASSVGQGGHGYTF | TGTGCCAGCAGTGTCGGACAGGGAGGACATGGCTACACCTTC
TRBD1 | TRBJ2-7 | TRBV2 | . | CASSVMDRGSYEQYF | TGTGCCAGCAGTGTAATGGACAGGGGGAGCTACGAGCAGTACTTC
. | TRBJ2-1 | TRBV5-6 | few | CASSLVGQGYNEQFF | TGTGCCAGCAGCTTGGTTGGGCAGGGCTACAATGAGCAGTTCTTC
TRBD1 | TRBJ1-3 | TRBV19 | . | CASSRGQGGNTIYF | TGTGCCAGTAGTAGAGGACAGGGCGGAAACACCATATATTTT
. | TRBJ1-4 | TRBV2 | once | CASKDRKTTNEKLFF | TGTGCCAGCAAGGACAGAAAGACAACTAATGAAAAACTGTTTTTT
. | TRBJ1-4 | TRBV6-5 | . | CASSYRGTNEKLFF | TGTGCCAGCAGTTACAGGGGAACTAATGAAAAACTGTTTTTT
. | TRBJ2-3 | TRBV11-3 | . | CASSSTSDTQYF | TGTGCCAGCAGCTCAACATCAGATACGCAGTATTTT
TRBD1 | TRBJ2-3 | TRBV15 | . | CATSSPGTGTDTQYF | TGTGCCACCAGCAGCCCCGGGACAGGGACAGATACGCAGTATTTT
. | TRBJ1-1 | TRBV5-1 | few | CASSPSGNTEAFF | TGCGCCAGCAGCCCCTCAGGGAACACTGAAGCTTTCTTT
. | TRBJ1-5 | TRBV21-1 | . | CASSKGAMDREASRQPQHF | TGTGCCAGCAGCAAGGGGGCGATGGACAGGGAGGCGTCGAGGCAGCCCCAGCATTTT
. | TRBJ1-1 | TRBV5-5 | . | CASSFVLNTEAFF | TGTGCCAGCAGCTTCGTCTTGAACACTGAAGCTTTCTTT
TRBD1 | TRBJ2-1 | TRBV11-2 | . | CASSSYRGPYNEQFF | TGTGCCAGCAGCTCTTACAGGGGGCCGTACAATGAGCAGTTCTTC
TRBD1 | TRBJ2-7 | TRBV2 | . | CASGEGGQGEYEQYF | TGTGCCAGCGGGGAAGGGGGACAGGGGGAATACGAGCAGTACTTC
TRBD1 | TRBJ1-1 | TRBV25-1 | . | CASTTGMTEAFF | TGTGCCAGCACGACAGGGATGACTGAAGCTTTCTTT
. | TRBJ2-7 | TRBV2 | once | CASKDTWPSEQYF | TGTGCCAGCAAGGACACCTGGCCGAGCGAGCAGTACTTC
. | TRBJ1-4 | TRBV6-1 | few | CASSERRVGEKLFF | TGTGCCAGCAGTGAACGGCGAGTTGGCGAAAAACTGTTTTTT
. | TRBJ1-2 | TRBV9 | . | CASSVGGDRANYGYTF | TGTGCCAGCAGCGTAGGGGGCGACAGAGCTAACTATGGCTACACCTTC
TRBD2 | TRBJ2-1 | TRBV19 | . | CASSWTSGSWHEQFF | TGTGCCAGTAGTTGGACTAGCGGGAGTTGGCATGAGCAGTTCTTC
. | TRBJ1-2 | TRBV6-1 | . | CASSEEGLGAYTF | TGTGCCAGCAGTGAGGAGGGACTCGGTGCGTACACCTTC
TRBD1 | TRBJ1-2 | TRBV4-1 | few | CASSQEEGQGDGYTF | TGCGCCAGCAGCCAAGAGGAGGGACAGGGAGATGGCTACACCTTC
. | TRBJ2-2 | TRBV10-1 | . | CASSESGRGTGELFF | TGCGCCAGCAGTGAGTCCGGACGGGGCACCGGGGAGCTGTTTTTT
. | TRBJ2-3 | TRBV7-9 | . | CASYRAGAPPINF | TGTGCCAGCTACCGGGCAGGGGCCCCCCCCATTAATTTT
TRBD1 | TRBJ1-2 | TRBV10-3 | . | CAISRQGDNYGYTF | TGTGCCATCAGCAGACAGGGGGACAACTATGGCTACACCTTC
TRBD2 | TRBJ2-1 | TRBV4-2 | . | CASRLSGSDNEQFF | TGTGCCAGCAGACTTAGCGGGAGCGACAATGAGCAGTTCTTC
. | TRBJ2-1 | TRBV15 | few | CATSVSIYNEQFF | TGTGCCACCAGCGTATCAATTTACAATGAGCAGTTCTTC
. | TRBJ2-5 | TRBV5-1 | . | CASSLDGVSQETQYF | TGCGCCAGCAGCTTGGATGGCGTCAGCCAAGAGACCCAGTACTTC
. | TRBJ2-3 | TRBV30 | . | CAWNPRGGSRDTQYF | TGTGCCTGGAACCCGCGGGGTGGAAGTCGGGATACGCAGTATTTT
TRBD2 | TRBJ2-3 | TRBV9 | . | CASSRTSGSTDTQYF | TGTGCCAGCAGCCGGACTAGCGGAAGCACAGATACGCAGTATTTT
. | TRBJ1-6 | TRBV27 | . | CASSLSAVRSPLHF | TGTGCCAGCAGTTTATCCGCCGTTAGATCACCCCTCCACTTT
. | TRBJ1-3 | TRBV7-2 | few | CASSFGVPSGNTIYF | TGTGCCAGCAGCTTTGGAGTTCCCTCTGGAAACACCATATATTTT